This is a list of T cell receptor beta chains from one sample in a study of blood T cell repertoires in COVID-19. Produced via immunoSEQ multiplex PCR; TCRdb's table is partial and in-frame only. The table shows approximately 220,000 clones, with around 85% occurring only once. The specimen sequenced was peripheral blood. Source of these receptors: a woman at least 80 years old with acute or convalescent COVID-19. CDR3s include the opening cysteine and the closing phenylalanine or tryptophan. The D gene is left open where the match is weak. Clone size is shown for a subset of rows, as once, few, many or a class of expanded clone.

>TRBJ1-1|TRBV5-8|few|NA
TGTGCCAGCAGCTACAGGGCCCTGAACACTGAAGCTTTCTTT
CASSYRALNTEAFF
>TRBJ1-4|TRBV5-5|NA|NA
TGTGCCAGCAGCCCCCCCCCGGGGGGGGTGGAGGAAAAACTGTTTTTT
CASSPPPGGVEEKLFF
>TRBJ2-1|TRBV3-1/TRBV3-2|NA|TRBD2
TGTGCCAGCAGCCCTACTAGCGGGGGATTCAATGAGCAGTTCTTC
CASSPTSGGFNEQFF
>TRBJ2-5|TRBV19|NA|NA
TGTGCCAGTAGTCCGACTAGTAGGATGGAGACCCAGTACTTC
CASSPTSRMETQYF
>TRBJ2-7|TRBV19|few|NA
TGTGCCAGTAGTCCCGTTGCCGGGTCCCCTCGGGGCGAGCAGTACTTC
CASSPVAGSPRGEQYF
>TRBJ2-1|TRBV5-1|NA|NA
TGCGCCAGCAGCTTGGAGGAGAGGTACTTCAATGAGCAGTTCTTC
CASSLEERYFNEQFF
>TRBJ1-4|TRBV24-1|few|NA
TGTGCCACCAGTGATTCACGGGGGGGAGGAGAAAAACTGTTTTTT
CATSDSRGGGEKLFF
>TRBJ1-4|TRBV6-1|NA|NA
TGTGCCAGCAGTGACCGACGAGGTCTGACTAATGAAAAACTGTTTTTT
CASSDRRGLTNEKLFF
>TRBJ2-5|TRBV3-1/TRBV3-2|NA|NA
TGTGCCAGCAGCCAACGCCGGGAGACCCAGTACTTC
CASSQRRETQYF
>TRBJ1-5|TRBV28|NA|NA
TGTGCCAGCAGTTTCGAGGTGCAGCCCCAGCATTTT
CASSFEVQPQHF
>TRBJ2-7|TRBV10-3|once|TRBD1
TGTGCCATCAGGGGGCTTACAGGGGGCCAGCAGTACTTC
CAIRGLTGGQQYF
>TRBJ2-3|TRBV19|few|NA
TGTGCCACCAAGGTCCGGACTACCAATACGCAGTATTTT
CATKVRTTNTQYF
>TRBJ2-7|TRBV18|once|TRBD2
TGTGCCAGCTCACCCCCGGGACTAGGAGCTTACGAGCAGTACTTC
CASSPPGLGAYEQYF
>TRBJ1-4|TRBV27|NA|TRBD1
TGTGCCAGCTCGAGACAGGGGGCTTATGAAAAACTGTTTTTT
CASSRQGAYEKLFF
>TRBJ1-1|TRBV28|once|TRBD1
TGTGCCAGCAGAATTCAGGGGGCTAAAGGTGAAGCTTTCTTT
CASRIQGAKGEAFF
>TRBJ2-1|TRBV7-2|NA|NA
TGTGCCAGCAGCTTGGTATCCGGGACCTACAATGAGCAGTTCTTC
CASSLVSGTYNEQFF
>TRBJ1-5|TRBV19|NA|NA
TGTGCCAGTAGTTCCGGGACTGCGGCCCCTAATCAGCCCCAGCATTTT
CASSSGTAAPNQPQHF
>TRBJ1-5|TRBV30|few|NA
TGTGCCTGGAGTAAACAGAGCAATCAGCCCCAGCATTTT
CAWSKQSNQPQHF
>TRBJ2-5|TRBV5-5|NA|NA
TGTGCCAGCAGCTTGGATCTTGGGCAGGGAAAGACCCAGTACTTC
CASSLDLGQGKTQYF
>TRBJ2-3|TRBV3-1/TRBV3-2|NA|NA
TGTGCCAGCAGCCTAGCGCTCGGTACGCAGTATTTT
CASSLALGTQYF
>TRBJ1-4|TRBV25-1|NA|TRBD1
TGTGCCAGCAGTGGGAGGGAGGGACAGGTGGCTAATGAAAAACTGTTTTTT
CASSGREGQVANEKLFF
>TRBJ2-7|TRBV7-2|NA|NA
TGTGCCAGCAGCCCGCTAACAGGGTCTAGCGGCGAGCAGTACTTC
CASSPLTGSSGEQYF